This T cell receptor (beta chain) was documented in a study of beta chain features in type 1 diabetes. About this clone itself: The antigen remains undetermined.

The investigators reverse transcribed all of the isolated RNA, so they sequenced expressed TCRB transcripts. Only in-frame clones appear in the TCRdb table, and some are missing; sequencing was by immunoSEQ multiplex PCR. In the table there are 600,000 or so clones, about 14% of which are singletons. The CDR3 length is 15 residues. The ends were cut back, 2 bases at V and 4 bases at J, with 14 bases in the middle. CDR1 is SGHTA, CDR2 FQGNSA, per germline. Broader study findings: Patients with Type 1 diabetes showed moderately but significantly shorter TCRB CDR3s in all four CD4+ subsets. Within the patient group, naive, central memory and Treg TCRB repertoires appeared more similar to each other than within healthy donors.

The sequence derives from a man younger than 30 with type 1 diabetes. The chain employs TRBV7-2 and TRBJ1-2; D gene unclear. Sequencing was done on a sample of naive CD4+ T cells from blood. The DNA of the CDR3 is TGTGCCAGCAGCTTATCCTCGGCCGTCCTCTATGGCTACACCTTC. Translated: CASSLSSAVLYGYTF.